This T cell receptor beta chain appears in the sequencing data of a study of T cell responses to AZD1222 COVID-19 vaccine. Whole-study results and caveats: Seropositive status at baseline applied to only 6 or 7 AZD1222 recipients.

Measured with immunoSEQ multiplex PCR; TCRdb has only the in-frame clones, and not every one. This sample has 75,000 to 100,000 clones, with about 89% found just once. Concerning this clone: The target antigen is unknown.

The CDR3 runs 13 residues. CDR1 and CDR2 from the germline V gene are KGHSH and LQKENI. The trim removed 4 bases at V and 5 bases at J, leaving 3 bases unmatched. Here the sequenced sample was peripheral blood, taken on day 0 of AZD1222 vaccination. This chain uses TRBV18 with TRBJ1-1, with 8 positions matching TRBD1. The TCR was taken from an adult in good health. CDR3 in DNA: TGTGCCAGCTCACGGACAGGGTTGACTGAAGCTTTCTTT. Translated: CASSRTGLTEAFF. The full variable domain, with the rest looked up from reference TRBV18 and TRBJ1-1, is NAGVMQNPRHLVRRRGQEARLRCSPMKGHSHVYWYRQLPEEGLKFMVYLQKENIIDESGMPKERFSAEFPKEGPSILRIQQVVRGDSAAYFCASSRTGLTEAFFGQGTRLTVV.